These T cell receptor beta chains were read from a single sample in a study of graft-versus-host responses after intestinal transplantation. These receptors' antigens are unknown. The method was immunoSEQ multiplex PCR; TCRdb's version includes in-frame clones alone and lacks a portion of them. The sample lists about 130,000 clones, more than 90% seen once, with over 0.15% in the top ten. Sequences were derived from unstimulated CD4+ T cells sorted from spleen or lymph node cells, sampled before intestinal transplant. Source of these receptors: a human donor who received an intestinal transplant. The CDR3 runs from the conserved cysteine through the conserved F or W. A D gene is named only where the DNA matches it firmly. The size entry is marked missing in some rows and otherwise reads once, few, many or a size class.

TRBJ2-3 | - | TRBV5-3 | 13 | - | CARSRAGTDTQYF | TGTGCCAGAAGCCGCGCAGGCACAGATACGCAGTATTTT
TRBJ2-5 | - | TRBV6-6 | 13 | - | CASSYSISETQYF | TGTGCCAGCAGTTACTCGATTTCGGAGACCCAGTACTTC
TRBJ2-5 | - | TRBV25-1 | 14 | - | CASRGPLGDETQYF | TGTGCCAGCAGGGGTCCTTTAGGAGATGAGACCCAGTACTTC
TRBJ1-2 | - | TRBV9 | 15 | once | CASSVSPRDVEGYTF | TGTGCCAGCAGCGTGAGCCCCAGGGATGTAGAGGGCTACACCTTC
TRBJ2-1 | TRBD1 | TRBV9 | 13 | - | CASSGGTGREQFF | TGTGCCAGCAGCGGGGGGACAGGGCGTGAGCAGTTCTTC
TRBJ2-3 | TRBD2 | TRBV14 | 12 | few | CASSRAGDTQYF | TGTGCCAGCAGCCGAGCGGGGGATACGCAGTATTTT
TRBJ2-1 | TRBD2 | TRBV9 | 15 | - | CASSVELVSGGRQFF | TGTGCCAGCAGCGTAGAACTTGTTAGCGGGGGCCGGCAGTTCTTC
TRBJ2-7 | TRBD2 | TRBV5-1 | 14 | - | CASSAGTSNLEQYF | TGCGCCAGCAGCGCCGGGACTAGCAATCTCGAGCAGTACTTC
TRBJ2-1 | TRBD1 | TRBV27 | 15 | - | CASSTRTGFRNEQFF | TGTGCCAGCAGTACCCGGACAGGGTTTCGCAATGAGCAGTTCTTC
TRBJ2-7 | - | TRBV5-1 | 14 | - | CASSVSDAAYEQYF | TGCGCCAGCAGCGTGTCGGACGCAGCCTACGAGCAGTACTTC
TRBJ2-7 | TRBD2 | TRBV4-1 | 16 | - | CASSQSPGGGAYEQYF | TGCGCCAGCAGCCAGAGCCCCGGCGGGGGGGCCTACGAGCAGTACTTC
TRBJ1-5 | TRBD1 | TRBV19 | 19 | - | CASSIDPRAWTGGNQPQHF | TGTGCCAGTAGTATAGATCCACGGGCTTGGACAGGAGGCAATCAGCCCCAGCATTTT
TRBJ1-5 | - | TRBV9 | 13 | - | CASSAGEGQPQHF | TGTGCCAGCAGCGCGGGGGAAGGACAGCCCCAGCATTTT
TRBJ2-7 | TRBD1 | TRBV7-9 | 13 | - | CASSATGGEEQYF | TGTGCCAGCAGCGCGACAGGGGGCGAGGAGCAGTACTTC
TRBJ1-2 | - | TRBV6-1 | 15 | - | CASTLGAGQNYGYTF | TGTGCCAGCACCCTCGGGGCAGGGCAAAACTATGGCTACACCTTC
TRBJ2-7 | - | TRBV11-2 | 16 | - | CASSSSGGAPTYEQYF | TGTGCCAGCAGCTCCAGTGGGGGGGCCCCCACCTACGAGCAGTACTTC
TRBJ2-1 | - | TRBV5-4 | 15 | - | CASSLVLDSYNEQFF | TGTGCCAGCAGCTTGGTGCTGGACTCCTACAATGAGCAGTTCTTC
TRBJ1-2 | TRBD1 | TRBV5-8 | 13 | - | CASSLEGARGYTF | TGTGCCAGCAGCTTAGAGGGGGCAAGGGGCTACACCTTC
TRBJ2-4 | TRBD1 | TRBV7-9 | 17 | - | CASSLRETGVAKNIQYF | TGTGCCAGCAGCTTAAGGGAGACAGGGGTAGCCAAAAACATTCAGTACTTC
TRBJ2-3 | TRBD2 | TRBV5-1 | 12 | - | CASSPGTSAQYF | TGCGCCAGCAGCCCTGGGACTAGCGCGCAGTATTTT